The entry that follows covers one T cell receptor (beta chain) sequence. This record belongs to a study of blood T cell repertoires in COVID-19. Looking at the study overall: From the United States, Italy and Spain came samples of acute and convalescent COVID-19. PBMCs, B-cell-depleted T cells, or T cells were the source of the cDNA or gDNA that made up the material.

In the authors' workflow: Amplifying reference gene primers gave estimates of nucleated cell counts. Some clones are missing from TCRdb's copy, which holds only in-frame ones; the method was immunoSEQ multiplex PCR. That table gives V, J and clone size, and the DNA gave D and trimming. The table has 200,000 to 250,000 clones, approximately 82% seen once. Per germline, CDR1 SGHTA and CDR2 FQGNSA. After removal of 5 bases from V and 5 bases from J, the junction contained 7 bases not matched to a gene. The CDR3 spans 15 residues. The sample was peripheral blood. The clonotype comes from a young woman with acute or convalescent COVID-19. The chain recombines TRBV7-2 with TRBJ2-3, with 10 nucleotides matching TRBD1. The CDR3 nucleotides are TGTGCCAGCAGCCCTGTGGGGACAGGGGTAGATACGCAGTATTTT. Its protein is CASSPVGTGVDTQYF. Looking up the rest from reference TRBV7-2 and TRBJ2-3 gives the full variable domain: GAGVSQSPSNKVTEKGKDVELRCDPISGHTALYWYRQSLGQGLEFLIYFQGNSAPDKSGLPSDRFSAERTGGSVSTLTIQRTQQEDSAVYLCASSPVGTGVDTQYFGPGTRLTVL.